These 24 T cell receptor beta chains were sequenced from one sample in a study of blood T cell repertoires in COVID-19. Only in-frame clones appear in the TCRdb table, and some are missing; sequencing was by immunoSEQ multiplex PCR. The data show approximately 230,000 clones, with approximately 88% seen just once and roughly 6% held by the top ten. The sample was peripheral blood. These TCRs come from a woman aged 25 to 39 with COVID-19, enrolled during active disease.

CDR3 amino acids: CASSHWRESKNEQFF. In DNA form, the CDR3 reads TGTGCCAGCAGCCACTGGAGGGAGAGTAAAAATGAGCAGTTCTTC. The gene calls are TRBV3-1 (or the pseudogene TRBV3-2) and TRBJ2-1; TRBD2 might be the D (6 bases). The germline V gene has CDR1 LGHDT and CDR2 YNNKEL (reference sequence). V lost 3 bases, J lost 7 bases, and 16 bases lay in between. The CDR3 length is 15 residues.

The gene calls are TRBV4-3 and TRBJ2-2; weak D call: TRBD1 (5 bases). CDR1 and CDR2 (germline): LGHNA, YSLEER. The CDR3 sequence is 17 residues long. V lost 1 base, J lost 2 bases, and 14 bases lay in between. Here the CDR3 reads CASSQVSWTYNTGELFF. For the CDR3, the DNA is TGCGCCAGCAGCCAAGTCTCTTGGACATACAACACCGGGGAGCTGTTTTTT.

This clone was recorded only once. The chain couples TRBV21-1 to TRBJ1-2; whether TRBD1, the table's D call, matches the DNA was not checked. TRBV21-1 is listed as a pseudogene. This CDR3 region has 15 residues. The CDR3 loop reads CASSKEGRGSYGYTF. In DNA form, the CDR3 reads TGTGCCAGCAGCAAAGAGGGCAGGGGGAGCTATGGCTACACCTTC.

This chain connects TRBV28 to TRBJ2-7; 10 bases fit TRBD2. The CDR3 runs 12 residues. V gave up 5 bases and J gave up 11 bases; unmatched junction bases: 6. Germline assignment: CDR1 MDHEN and CDR2 SYDVKM. CDR3 residues: CASSLGLAEEYF. The CDR3 nucleotides read TGTGCCAGCAGTCTCGGACTAGCGGAGGAGTACTTC.

J is TRBJ2-2 and V is TRBV11-1, with 8 bases matching TRBD2. The V gene end was trimmed by 3 bases and the J gene end by 0 bases; junction bases not matched to a gene: 3. The germline CDR1 and CDR2 sequences are SGHAT and FQDESV (reference sequence). The CDR3 extends over 16 amino acids. The CDR3: CASSFSGGANTGELFF. DNA of the CDR3: TGTGCCAGCAGCTTCAGCGGGGGCGCGAACACCGGGGAGCTGTTTTTT. The full variable domain, its missing parts supplied by reference TRBV11-1 and TRBJ2-2, is EAEVAQSPRYKITEKSQAVAFWCDPISGHATLYWYRQILGQGPELLVQFQDESVVDDSQLPKDRFSAERLKGVDSTLKIQPAELGDSAMYLCASSFSGGANTGELFFGEGSRLTVL.

The chain carries TRBV29-1 and TRBJ2-3, with TRBD2 matching over 9 bases. Trimming cost V 4 bases and J 1 base; bases outside gene matches: 12. Per the germline V gene, CDR1 is SQVTM and CDR2 is ANQGSEA. This CDR3 has 17 residues. This CDR3 reads CSVGFVFSSGGTDTQYF. The CDR3 nucleotides read TGCAGCGTTGGTTTTGTGTTCTCTAGCGGGGGCACAGATACGCAGTATTTT.

The V and J genes are TRBV5-6 and TRBJ2-3, with D hard to call. CDR1 and CDR2 (germline): SGHDT, YYEEEE. Trimming removed 4 bases from V and 4 bases from J, with 7 bases in between. This CDR3 has 12 residues. The CDR3, as DNA: TGTGCCAGCAGCAAGGCGGCAGATACGCAGTATTTT. It yields the protein CASSKAADTQYF. The full variable domain, rest sourced from reference TRBV5-6 and TRBJ2-3, is DAGVTQSPTHLIKTRGQQVTLRCSPKSGHDTVSWYQQALGQGPQFIFQYYEEEERQRGNFPDRFSGHQFPNYSSELNVNALLLGDSALYLCASSKAADTQYFGPGTRLTVL.

J is TRBJ2-3 and V is TRBV4-1; 7 positions agree with TRBD2. The CDR3 is 16 residues long. Germline trimming cut 0 bases from V and 14 bases from J; bases unmatched to any gene: 17. Germline CDR1 and CDR2: MGHRA and YSYEKL. Here the CDR3 DNA reads TGCGCCAGCAGCCAAGACGGCGGCGGGAGTATTTTTTCTTGGTATTTT. Protein product: CASSQDGGGSIFSWYF.

The chain is built from TRBV5-5 and TRBJ1-5, with 7 nucleotides matching TRBD1. The CDR3 totals 15 residues. Trimming removed 4 bases from V and 2 bases from J; junction bases left unmatched: 6. Per the germline V gene, CDR1 is SGHKS and CDR2 is YYEKEE (reference sequence). The DNA of the CDR3 is TGTGCCAGCAGCCCAGACAGGGTTGGCAATCAGCCCCAGCATTTT. Translation: CASSPDRVGNQPQHF.

The chain uses TRBV4-3 and TRBJ2-5; no reliable D call. Trimming took 2 bases from V and 2 from J, leaving 27 bases between them. Germline CDR1 is LGHNA and CDR2 is YSLEER. This CDR3 region has 20 residues. CDR3 in DNA: TGCGCCAGCAGCCAACAACTTATCCTGAGTTCCCCCTACTTTCAAGAGACCCAGTACTTC. Translation gives CASSQQLILSSPYFQETQYF.

The chain is built from TRBV11-2 and TRBJ2-2, with D maybe TRBD1 (5 bases). Germline values: CDR1 SGHAT, CDR2 FQNNGV. The CDR3 has 15 residues. The ends were cut back, 5 bases at V and 3 bases at J, with 13 bases in the middle. CDR3 sequence: CASSPYLRDTGELFF. The CDR3 nucleotides are TGTGCCAGCAGCCCCTACCTCAGGGACACCGGGGAGCTGTTTTTT.

The chain carries TRBV7-9 and TRBJ1-2; 7 nucleotides line up with TRBD1. The CDR3 sequence is 16 residues long. The V segment lost 6 bases and the J segment 0 bases; nucleotides outside the gene matches: 10. Looked up from germline, CDR1 is SEHNR and CDR2 is FQNEAQ (reference sequence). The CDR3, as DNA: TGTGCCAGCAGACCGACAGGGCAGGTGACTAACTATGGCTACACCTTC. The encoded protein is CASRPTGQVTNYGYTF.

The J gene is TRBJ1-1, the V gene TRBV11-2, with a tentative D call TRBD1 (6 bases). The CDR3 runs to 20 residues. Germline V lookup: CDR1 SGHAT, CDR2 FQNNGV. The V end was cut by 0 bases, the J end by 1 base, with 24 bases between. In nucleotides, the CDR3 is TGTGCCAGCAGCTTAGATCCTGGGGGGGGGCAGGACCGAACGAACACTGAAGCTTTCTTT. Its protein is CASSLDPGGGQDRTNTEAFF.

The CDR3 sequence: CASSDREGGYEQYF. For the CDR3, the DNA is TGTGCCAGCAGTGACAGGGAAGGAGGTTACGAGCAGTACTTC. The chain has TRBV28 and TRBJ2-7; 7 positions agree with TRBD1. V lost 5 bases to trimming and J lost 4 bases; unmatched junction nucleotides: 8. Looked up from germline, CDR1 is MDHEN and CDR2 is SYDVKM. The CDR3 extends over 14 amino acids. The variable domain in full, completed from reference TRBV28 and TRBJ2-7, reads DVKVTQSSRYLVKRTGEKVFLECVQDMDHENMFWYRQDPGLGLRLIYFSYDVKMKEKGDIPEGYSVSREKKERFSLILESASTNQTSMYLCASSDREGGYEQYFGPGTRLTVT.

The rearrangement links TRBV2 to TRBJ1-1, with D possibly being TRBD1 (5 bases). This CDR3 spans 15 amino acids. In germline, CDR1 is SNHLY, CDR2 FYNNEI. V was pared by 1 base and J by 4 bases, with 13 bases between. In nucleotides, the CDR3 is TGTGCCAGCAGTGAAGATCCGGCGGGGCGCACTGAAGCTTTCTTT. This codes for CASSEDPAGRTEAFF.

The chain joins TRBV4-3 to TRBJ2-7; D is possibly TRBD1 (6 bases). Germline CDR1 and CDR2: LGHNA and YSLEER. Trimming left V 4 bases short and J 12 bases short, with 28 bases between. The length of the CDR3 is 16 residues. The CDR3 is CASSRTTRGERGGLYV. The CDR3 DNA sequence: TGCGCCAGCAGCCGCACTACCAGGGGAGAAAGGGGTGGCCTGTACGTC.

This chain joins TRBV7-2 and TRBJ2-6; a weak D match, TRBD2 (6 bases). Germline V lookup: CDR1 SGHTA, CDR2 FQGNSA. The CDR3 runs 18 residues. V was trimmed by 1 base and J by 0 bases, leaving 13 bases between them. Here the CDR3 DNA reads TGTGCCAGCAGCTTAGTCGGGGGTAGACGCTCTGGGGCCAACGTCCTGACTTTC. Protein: CASSLVGGRRSGANVLTF. The whole variable domain, remainder taken from reference TRBV7-2 and TRBJ2-6, is GAGVSQSPSNKVTEKGKDVELRCDPISGHTALYWYRQSLGQGLEFLIYFQGNSAPDKSGLPSDRFSAERTGGSVSTLTIQRTQQEDSAVYLCASSLVGGRRSGANVLTFGAGSRLTVL.

This chain uses TRBV20-1 with TRBJ2-5, with a possible D match to TRBD2 (6 bases). Between the trimmed V and J ends, which lost 3 bases and 3 bases, there was a span of 14 bases. The CDR3 contains 14 residues. Germline CDR1 DFQATT, CDR2 SNEGSKA (reference sequence). The CDR3 DNA follows: TGCAGTGCTAGTTGGGCGGGGAAGAAAGAGACCCAGTACTTC. It encodes CSASWAGKKETQYF.

The chain combines TRBV7-9 with TRBJ1-3; D unresolved. From germline, CDR1 is SEHNR and CDR2 FQNEAQ (reference sequence). The CDR3 is made up of 14 amino acids. V was shortened by 4 bases and J by 1 base, with 8 bases between the two germline ends. The CDR3 DNA is TGTGCCAGCAGCTCCCCGGGTTCTGGAAACACCATATATTTT. Translating it yields CASSSPGSGNTIYF.

The rearrangement joins TRBV30 to TRBJ2-7, with a tentative D call TRBD1 (6 bases). V gave up 0 bases and J gave up 2 bases, with 20 bases separating them. Germline CDR1 GTSNPN, CDR2 SVGIG (reference sequence). This CDR3 has 17 amino acids. In nucleotides, the CDR3 is TGTGCCTGGAGTGTACGATTGGTGGGGGCCGCGGCCTACGAGCAGTACTTC. Translating it yields CAWSVRLVGAAAYEQYF.

The J gene is TRBJ2-5, the V gene TRBV5-1; 11 nucleotides line up with TRBD1. CDR1 is SGHRS, CDR2 YFSETQ, per germline. This CDR3 is built from 16 residues. J was trimmed by 1 base and V by 4 bases; bases with no gene match: 6. The CDR3 is CASSTSGTGGQETQYF. In DNA form, the CDR3 reads TGCGCCAGCAGCACCTCCGGGACAGGGGGCCAAGAGACCCAGTACTTC.

The chain combines TRBV6-2 or TRBV6-3 with TRBJ1-2; possible D gene TRBD1, 5 bases. The CDR3 has 14 residues. Germline loops: CDR1 MNHEY, CDR2 SVGEGT. V was cut by 6 bases and J by 10 bases, with 21 bases left in between. The CDR3 loop is CASSAGVPGPLYTF. The CDR3 nucleotides are TGTGCCAGCAGCGCGGGGGTGCCAGGACCCCTCTACACCTTC.

The rearrangement joins TRBV21-1 to TRBJ2-7; the D call TRBD1 from the table was never checked on the DNA. TRBV21-1 is given as a pseudogene. The CDR3 is 16 residues long. Written as DNA, the CDR3 is TGTGCCAGCAGCACCCCGGGCCAGGGACAGACTTACGAGCAGTACTTC. It codes for CASSTPGQGQTYEQYF.

The chain couples TRBV10-3 to TRBJ1-1; D is undetermined. CDR1 and CDR2 (germline): ENHRY, SYGVKD. This CDR3 contains 13 residues. V was clipped by 6 bases and J by 2 bases, with 10 bases between them. The DNA of the CDR3 is TGTGCCATCAGGATGACAATAAACACTGAAGCTTTCTTT. Protein sequence: CAIRMTINTEAFF.